This T cell receptor (beta chain) was found in a study of OX40 agonist ivuxolimab in advanced cancers. On the study more broadly: Age averaged about 62 years (range about 23 to 80), and roughly 80% were male.

Germline V gene data show CDR1 as SGDLS and CDR2 as YYNGEE. The CDR3 has 13 residues. V was shortened by 5 bases and J by 5 bases, with 13 bases between the two germline ends. Profiling relied on immunoSEQ multiplex PCR, and the TCRdb table lists in-frame clones only, not all of them. Of 45,000 to 60,000 clones in the sample, about 87% were seen once. The chain employs TRBV9 and TRBJ2-5; the D is unclear. This specimen was CD4+ or CD8+ T cells sorted from blood, taken in a trial of the OX40 agonist ivuxolimab. This receptor was identified in an adult with an advanced solid tumor such as melanoma, head and neck, liver or kidney cancer. CDR3: CASRAPGSETQYF. CDR3 in DNA: TGTGCCAGCAGGGCCCCCGGTTCGGAGACCCAGTACTTC. The full variable domain, with the rest looked up from reference TRBV9 and TRBJ2-5, is DSGVTQTPKHLITATGQRVTLRCSPRSGDLSVYWYQQSLDQGLQFLIQYYNGEERAKGNILERFSAQQFPDLHSELNLSSLELGDSALYFCASRAPGSETQYFGPGTRLLVL.